This TCR beta chain originates from a study of blood T cells in healthy people across ages. Turning to this clonotype: Antigen: not known.

The study, taken as a whole, reports: TCR beta diversity was tightly associated with the proportion of naive T cells. Long-lived donors carried more naive CD4+ cells and greater diversity than aged donors.

A second PCR of 7 to 11 cycles used a sample-barcoded 5' primer and a J-beta primer mix. Every cDNA molecule carried a tag from a template-switch adaptor bearing 12 random nucleotides. TCRdb called the 5' RACE reads again in MiXCR, with one record for every CDR3 protein. The sample contains roughly 1.9 million distinct CDR3 sequences, about two fifths of which appear only once. Samples each had at least 6 micrograms of total RNA extracted. The CDR3 contains 15 residues. Germline values: CDR1 MNHNS, CDR2 SASEGT. J gave up 4 bases and V 2 bases, and 5 bases lay outside the gene matches. The chain joins TRBV6-1 to TRBJ2-1; 7 nucleotides agree with TRBD2. This receptor was identified in a human donor in good health. The sequenced material came from blood. The CDR3 here is CASSEILAGYNEQFF. The CDR3 DNA sequence: TGTGCCAGCAGTGAAATATTAGCGGGTTACAATGAGCAGTTCTTC.